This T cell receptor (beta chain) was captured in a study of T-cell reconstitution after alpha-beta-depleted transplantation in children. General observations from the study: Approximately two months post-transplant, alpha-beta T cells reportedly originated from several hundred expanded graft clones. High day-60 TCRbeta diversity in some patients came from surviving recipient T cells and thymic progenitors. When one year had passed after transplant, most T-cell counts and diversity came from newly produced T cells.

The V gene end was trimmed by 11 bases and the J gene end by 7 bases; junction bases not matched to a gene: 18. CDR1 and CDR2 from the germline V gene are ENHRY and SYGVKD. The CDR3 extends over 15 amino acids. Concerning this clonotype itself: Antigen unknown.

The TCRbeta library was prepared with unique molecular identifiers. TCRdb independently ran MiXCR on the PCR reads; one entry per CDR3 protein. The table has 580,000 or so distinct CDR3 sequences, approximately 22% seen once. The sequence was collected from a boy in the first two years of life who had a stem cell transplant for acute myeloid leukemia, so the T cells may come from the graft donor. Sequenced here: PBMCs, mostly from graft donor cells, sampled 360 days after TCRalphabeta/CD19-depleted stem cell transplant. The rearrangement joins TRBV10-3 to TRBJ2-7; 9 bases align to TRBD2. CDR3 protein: CASGSFERGVWEQYF. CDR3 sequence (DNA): TGTGCCTCAGGATCCTTTGAGCGGGGGGTTTGGGAGCAGTACTTC.